This TCR beta chain stems from a study of blood T cells in healthy people across ages. This clonotype has only a few counts. Per sample, at least 6 micrograms of total RNA were extracted. With V trimmed by 3 bases and J by 7 bases, 3 bases remained unmatched. This CDR3 region has 15 residues. Alongside a J-beta primer mix, a sample-barcoded 5' primer served in a second PCR lasting about 6 to 12 cycles. A single record per CDR3 protein comes from TCRdb applying MiXCR to the 5' RACE reads. The data show some 1.8 million distinct CDR3 sequences, about 39% seen once. The chain uses TRBV12-3 or TRBV12-4 and TRBJ2-1, with 13 bases fitting TRBD2. Sequencing was performed on blood. The clonotype was recovered from a human donor in good health. CDR3 protein: CASSLGTSGMNEQFF. The CDR3 coding sequence is TGTGCCAGCAGTTTGGGGACTAGCGGGATGAATGAGCAGTTCTTC.